Below, 7 T cell receptor beta chains from the same sample are listed, as sequenced in a study of regulatory T cells in long-lasting Graves disease (dated by TCRdb to the early 2020s). The meaning of the sample's time point label: newly diagnosed GD, antithyroid drugs for less than 3 months. For both TCR sequencing and RNA sequencing, RNA was extracted from PBMCs in TRIzol. The library came from multiplex PCR. Sequencing was carried out with an Illumina HiSeq 4000. TCR beta libraries were built with iRepertoire HTBI primers and Arm-PCR amplification of CDR3 regions. The public sequencing data were trimmed at Q25 with fastp and processed into clonotypes with MiXCR by TCRdb, which kept only in-frame beta chains. Identical CDR3 protein sequences are pooled into one entry, listed with their most common genes and DNA. This sample holds about 310,000 distinct CDR3 sequences; 18% were observed only once. The biggest ten clones account for about 36% of the sample.

The sample in question was peripheral blood mononuclear cells (PBMCs), obtained at new diagnosis, from a patient treated with antithyroid drugs. Receptors were obtained from a female donor with Graves disease.

V usage is TRBV7-3 and J usage is TRBJ2-2, with 10 positions matching TRBD2. The CDR3 runs to 17 residues. V was clipped by 0 bases and J by 6 bases; unmatched bases: 7. Germline values: CDR1 SGHTA, CDR2 FQGTGA. CDR3 coding DNA: TGTGCCAGCAGCTTAACAGGGCTAGCGGGAGTAGCCGGGGAGCTGTTTTTT. Protein product: CASSLTGLAGVAGELFF.

The gene calls are TRBV9 and TRBJ2-6, with a possible D match to TRBD1 (6 bases). Trimming pared 0 bases from V and 0 bases from J, leaving 13 bases between. This CDR3 contains 18 residues. Germline V gene sequence: CDR1 SGDLS, CDR2 YYNGEE. The CDR3 sequence is CASSVEGEDSSGANVLTF. As DNA, the CDR3 is TGTGCCAGCAGCGTAGAGGGGGAAGACAGCTCTGGGGCCAACGTCCTGACTTTC.

This clonotype was recorded many times. This sequence joins TRBV5-1 and TRBJ1-6, with 7 bases aligning to TRBD1. This CDR3 is built from 15 residues. CDR1 and CDR2 (germline): SGHRS, YFSETQ. V lost 4 bases, J lost 9 bases, and 10 bases stayed unmatched. The CDR3 nucleotides are TGCGCCAGCAGCGAACAGGGGATTACAGGTTCACCCCTCCACTTT. Translated: CASSEQGITGSPLHF.

Notes on this clonotype: A read error may account for a junction end that differs from germline. V and J are TRBV20-1 and TRBJ2-2; D perhaps matches TRBD2 (6 bases). Germline values: CDR1 DFQATT, CDR2 SNEGSKA (reference sequence). The length of the CDR3 is 16 residues. CDR3 in amino acids: CSAGDHRAGNTGELFF. As DNA, the CDR3 is TGCAGTGCTGGAGATCATCGAGCGGGGAACACCGGGGAGCTGTTTTTT.

V usage is TRBV7-9 and J usage is TRBJ1-1, with 7 nucleotides matching TRBD1. This CDR3 spans 13 amino acids. V was pared by 1 base and J by 6 bases, with 2 bases of the junction left unmatched. Germline V CDR1 and CDR2: SEHNR, FQNEAQ (reference sequence). CDR3 nucleotides: TGTGCCAGCAGCTTAGAAGGGGGCCCTGAAGCTTTCTTT. It specifies CASSLEGGPEAFF.

In DNA form, the CDR3 reads TGTGCCAGCAGGCTCCTAGCGGTCGACAATGAGCAGTTCTTC. This gives the protein CASRLLAVDNEQFF. V gene TRBV2 combines with J gene TRBJ2-1; 7 positions match TRBD2. With 6 bases clipped from V and 5 bases from J, the junction kept 7 bases outside the gene matches. Germline V gives CDR1 SNHLY, CDR2 FYNNEI. The CDR3 is 14 amino acids.

This clonotype was recorded at least ten times. The gene calls are TRBV9 and TRBJ2-5; the D is unclear. Germline lookup yields CDR1 SGDLS and CDR2 YYNGEE. V was pared by 0 bases and J by 5 bases, with 8 bases between. The CDR3 spans 13 residues. The CDR3 protein is CASSVDHGETQYF. The CDR3 DNA reads as TGTGCCAGCAGCGTAGACCACGGGGAGACCCAGTACTTC. Drawing the rest from reference TRBV9 and TRBJ2-5, the complete variable domain is DSGVTQTPKHLITATGQRVTLRCSPRSGDLSVYWYQQSLDQGLQFLIQYYNGEERAKGNILERFSAQQFPDLHSELNLSSLELGDSALYFCASSVDHGETQYFGPGTRLLVL.